These 3 T cell receptor beta chains originate from one sample sequenced in a study of blood T cell repertoires in COVID-19. Some clones are missing from TCRdb's copy, which holds only in-frame ones; the method was immunoSEQ multiplex PCR. Of tens of thousands of clones in the sample, approximately 84% were seen once. Material: peripheral blood. The receptors were gathered from a human donor in a cohort sampled during active COVID-19.

The V gene is TRBV25-1, the J gene TRBJ2-5; tentative D call: TRBD2 (7 bases). Trimming shortened V by 4 bases and J by 2 bases, and 11 bases separated the two germline ends. Germline CDR1 and CDR2: MGHDK and SYGVNS. This CDR3 has 14 amino acids. The CDR3 here is CASSGRGGQETQYF. For the CDR3, the DNA is TGTGCCAGCAGTGGTAGGGGGGGTCAAGAGACCCAGTACTTC.

The CDR3 is CASSESATSPLHF. The CDR3 DNA is TGCGCCAGCAGTGAGTCAGCTACCTCACCCCTCCACTTT. The chain joins TRBV10-2 to TRBJ1-6; D is undetermined. Looked up from germline, CDR1 is WSHSY and CDR2 is SAAADI. The V end was cut by 0 bases, the J end by 10 bases, with 7 bases between. This CDR3 has 13 residues.

The chain recombines TRBV3-1 (or the pseudogene TRBV3-2) with TRBJ1-2; D call uncertain. The V and J ends lost 5 bases and 5 bases respectively, with 9 bases between them. The CDR3 has 12 residues. Germline V CDR1 and CDR2: LGHDT, YNNKEL (reference sequence). The CDR3 protein is CASSSPGYGYTF. In nucleotides, the CDR3 is TGTGCCAGCAGCTCCCCGGGGTATGGCTACACCTTC.